A selection of T cell receptor beta chains follows, all from one sample in a study of blood T cell repertoires in COVID-19. TCRdb keeps only in-frame clones here, not all; method: immunoSEQ multiplex PCR. The profile shows around 100,000 clones, 90% of them singletons. The source material was peripheral blood. These receptors were obtained from a man between 50 and 59 years old with acute or convalescent COVID-19. Each CDR3 is given with its conserved first and last residue. Each record gives: clone size, J gene, V gene, D gene, CDR3 DNA, CDR3 protein. The D gene is left open where the match is weak. A row's size may be missing; if present it is once, few, many or a size class.

size: -
J: TRBJ2-3
V: TRBV5-1
D: -
DNA: TGCGCCAGCAGGGCGGGTAGCACAGATACGCAGTATTTT
CDR3: CASRAGSTDTQYF

size: -
J: TRBJ2-5
V: TRBV6-5
D: TRBD2
DNA: TGTGCCAGCAGTTATTCGAGCGGGATAGGAGAGACCCAGTACTTC
CDR3: CASSYSSGIGETQYF

size: -
J: TRBJ2-7
V: TRBV19
D: TRBD1
DNA: TGTGCCAGTAGTCCTTACTACCGGGACAGGGTCCACGAGCAGTACTTC
CDR3: CASSPYYRDRVHEQYF

size: -
J: TRBJ2-5
V: TRBV18
D: -
DNA: TGTGCCAGCTCACCAGGAGGATGGCGAGAGACCCAGTACTTC
CDR3: CASSPGGWRETQYF

size: -
J: TRBJ2-1
V: TRBV19
D: TRBD1
DNA: TGTGCCAGTAGTATAAGTAGACAGGGAAGGTACAATGAGCAGTTCTTC
CDR3: CASSISRQGRYNEQFF

size: -
J: TRBJ2-7
V: TRBV5-4
D: TRBD2
DNA: TGTGCCAGCAGCAAAAGTCCCGGGACTAGCACCTACGAGCAGTACTTC
CDR3: CASSKSPGTSTYEQYF

size: once
J: TRBJ2-7
V: TRBV29-1
D: -
DNA: TGCAGCGTTGAACGGCTAGTGGGCGAGCAGTACTTC
CDR3: CSVERLVGEQYF

size: -
J: TRBJ2-3
V: TRBV24-1
D: TRBD2
DNA: TGTGCCACCAAGGTAGCGGGACGGGATACGCAGTATTTT
CDR3: CATKVAGRDTQYF

size: -
J: TRBJ2-7
V: TRBV27
D: -
DNA: TGTGCCAGCAGTCCGACCGGGGGACCGGGGTACGAGCAGTACTTC
CDR3: CASSPTGGPGYEQYF

size: -
J: TRBJ2-7
V: TRBV9
D: TRBD2
DNA: TGTGCCAGCAGCGTAGGACTAGCGGAGACCTACGAGCAGTACTTC
CDR3: CASSVGLAETYEQYF

size: -
J: TRBJ2-3
V: TRBV5-6
D: -
DNA: TGTGCCAGCAGCTTGGACCCCGGGGGTCTCACAGATACGCAGTATTTT
CDR3: CASSLDPGGLTDTQYF

size: few
J: TRBJ2-3
V: TRBV5-8
D: TRBD2
DNA: TGTGCCAGCAGTGGGACTAGCGGTACAGATACGCAGTATTTT
CDR3: CASSGTSGTDTQYF

size: once
J: TRBJ2-7
V: TRBV4-1
D: TRBD2
DNA: TGCGCCAGCAGCCAAGAGACTAGCGGAGCCTACGAGCAGTACTTC
CDR3: CASSQETSGAYEQYF

size: -
J: TRBJ1-3
V: TRBV3-1/TRBV3-2
D: -
DNA: TGTGCCAGCAGCCGAGAACAGGGAGCCTCTGGAAACACCATATATTTT
CDR3: CASSREQGASGNTIYF

size: -
J: TRBJ2-7
V: TRBV3-1/TRBV3-2
D: TRBD2
DNA: TGTGCCAGCAGCCGGTTAAGGGGACTAGCGGAGTTATCCTACGAGCAGTACTTC
CDR3: CASSRLRGLAELSYEQYF

size: -
J: TRBJ2-1
V: TRBV20-1
D: TRBD2
DNA: TGCAGTGCTAGTGGGCTAGCGGGGTACAATGAGCAGTTCTTC
CDR3: CSASGLAGYNEQFF

size: -
J: TRBJ1-3
V: TRBV27
D: -
DNA: TGTGCCAGCAGTCCCCAACCTACCAAATCTGGAAACACCATATATTTT
CDR3: CASSPQPTKSGNTIYF

size: -
J: TRBJ1-1
V: TRBV6-5
D: TRBD1
DNA: TGTGCCAGCAGAAAGGGACAGATGAACACTGAAGCTTTCTTT
CDR3: CASRKGQMNTEAFF

size: -
J: TRBJ1-5
V: TRBV5-1
D: -
DNA: TGCGCCAGCAGCTTGGAGGGGTCTCCCCTAAATCAGCCCCAGCATTTT
CDR3: CASSLEGSPLNQPQHF

size: once
J: TRBJ2-7
V: TRBV19
D: TRBD2
DNA: TGTGCCAGTAGTATCCGCCCACTAGCGGGAGTGAGGGAGCAGTACTTC
CDR3: CASSIRPLAGVREQYF

size: -
J: TRBJ2-7
V: TRBV14
D: TRBD1
DNA: TGTGCCAGCAGCCGAAACTTACAGGGACAGGCGAGGCAGTACTTC
CDR3: CASSRNLQGQARQYF

size: -
J: TRBJ1-1
V: TRBV7-9
D: -
DNA: TGTGCCAGCAGCCTAGAGGGGGGGACGGAAGCTTTCTTT
CDR3: CASSLEGGTEAFF

size: -
J: TRBJ2-1
V: TRBV11-3
D: TRBD2
DNA: TGTGCCAGCAGCTCTGCCGGGACTAGCGGCTACAATGAGCAGTTCTTC
CDR3: CASSSAGTSGYNEQFF

size: -
J: TRBJ1-1
V: TRBV18
D: -
DNA: TGTGCCAGCTCACGGGGTCCCAGGGGAAACACTGAAGCTTTCTTT
CDR3: CASSRGPRGNTEAFF

size: -
J: TRBJ1-1
V: TRBV4-2
D: -
DNA: TGTGCCAGCAGCCTCTGGGGGGGGAACACTGAAGCTTTCTTT
CDR3: CASSLWGGNTEAFF

size: -
J: TRBJ2-7
V: TRBV7-2
D: TRBD2
DNA: TGTGCCAGCAGCTTAGGGGGGACTAGCGGGTTCTCCTACGAGCAGTACTTC
CDR3: CASSLGGTSGFSYEQYF

size: -
J: TRBJ2-3
V: TRBV7-9
D: -
DNA: TGTGCCAGCAGCTTAAGCACTACCACAGATACGCAGTATTTT
CDR3: CASSLSTTTDTQYF

size: -
J: TRBJ2-6
V: TRBV5-6
D: -
DNA: TGTGCCAGCAGCTTTTCTGGGAGTGGGGCCAACGTCCTGACTTTC
CDR3: CASSFSGSGANVLTF

size: -
J: TRBJ2-1
V: TRBV19
D: -
DNA: TGTGCCAGTAGTCCTAGTTCCTACAATGAGCAGTTCTTC
CDR3: CASSPSSYNEQFF

size: -
J: TRBJ2-2
V: TRBV12-3/TRBV12-4
D: -
DNA: TGTGCCAGCAGCTTGAGAAACGGGGAGCTGTTTTTT
CDR3: CASSLRNGELFF

size: -
J: TRBJ2-5
V: TRBV11-2
D: -
DNA: TGTGCCAGCAGCTTAGGCCCGGGTACTAGCTACCAAGAGACCCAGTACTTC
CDR3: CASSLGPGTSYQETQYF

size: once
J: TRBJ1-2
V: TRBV27
D: TRBD1
DNA: TGTGCCAGCAGTTTATCGGAGACAGGGTCTAACTATGGCTACACCTTC
CDR3: CASSLSETGSNYGYTF

size: -
J: TRBJ1-6
V: TRBV5-4
D: TRBD1
DNA: TGTGCCAGCAGCTCCCCCGGACAGGGGATGGGCTCACCCCTCCACTTT
CDR3: CASSSPGQGMGSPLHF

size: few
J: TRBJ1-6
V: TRBV3-1/TRBV3-2
D: -
DNA: TGTGCCAGCAGCCAAGCCAGGGAGGGTTCACCCCTCCACTTT
CDR3: CASSQAREGSPLHF

size: -
J: TRBJ2-4
V: TRBV5-3
D: TRBD1
DNA: TGTGCCAGAAGCTTGGATCCGGGACAGGGTGATAGGAACATTCAGTACTTC
CDR3: CARSLDPGQGDRNIQYF

size: once
J: TRBJ1-2
V: TRBV12-3/TRBV12-4
D: -
DNA: TGTGCCAGCAGTTTAGACGGGAACTATGGCTACACCTTC
CDR3: CASSLDGNYGYTF

size: -
J: TRBJ2-1
V: TRBV12-5
D: TRBD2
DNA: TGTGCTAGTGGTTTGGGACTAGCGGAATACAATGAGCAGTTCTTC
CDR3: CASGLGLAEYNEQFF

size: -
J: TRBJ1-2
V: TRBV9
D: -
DNA: TGTGCCAGCAGCGCCGTCGGGGGGGCCTATGGCTACACCTTC
CDR3: CASSAVGGAYGYTF

size: once
J: TRBJ2-3
V: TRBV7-2
D: TRBD2
DNA: TGTGCCAGCAGCTCCCGGACTAGCGGGAGCAGAACGCAGTATTTT
CDR3: CASSSRTSGSRTQYF

size: once
J: TRBJ1-1
V: TRBV24-1
D: -
DNA: TGTGCCACCAGTGATTCGGAGGGGGCTTTCTTT
CDR3: CATSDSEGAFF

size: -
J: TRBJ2-2
V: TRBV10-3
D: -
DNA: TGTGCCATCAGTGAGTCATCGGGAAAGGGCGGGGAGCTGTTTTTT
CDR3: CAISESSGKGGELFF

size: -
J: TRBJ1-2
V: TRBV18
D: TRBD1
DNA: TGTGCCAGCTCCCCCGGACAGGGTGTTAATGGCTACACCTTC
CDR3: CASSPGQGVNGYTF